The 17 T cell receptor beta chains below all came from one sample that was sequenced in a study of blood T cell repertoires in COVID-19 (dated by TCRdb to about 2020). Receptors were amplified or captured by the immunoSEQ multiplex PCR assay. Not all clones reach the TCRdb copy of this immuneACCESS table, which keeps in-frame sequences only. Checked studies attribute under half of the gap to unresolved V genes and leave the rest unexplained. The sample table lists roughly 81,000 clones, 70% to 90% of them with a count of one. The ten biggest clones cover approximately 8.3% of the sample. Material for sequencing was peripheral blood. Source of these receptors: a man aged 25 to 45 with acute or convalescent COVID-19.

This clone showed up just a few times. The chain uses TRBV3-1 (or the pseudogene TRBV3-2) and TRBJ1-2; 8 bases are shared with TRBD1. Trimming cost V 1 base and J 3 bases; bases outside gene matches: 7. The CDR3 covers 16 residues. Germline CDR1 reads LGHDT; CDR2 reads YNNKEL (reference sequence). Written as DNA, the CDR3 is TGTGCCAGCAGCCAAGGGGGCAGGGGGCGAGACTATGGCTACACCTTC. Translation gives CASSQGGRGRDYGYTF.

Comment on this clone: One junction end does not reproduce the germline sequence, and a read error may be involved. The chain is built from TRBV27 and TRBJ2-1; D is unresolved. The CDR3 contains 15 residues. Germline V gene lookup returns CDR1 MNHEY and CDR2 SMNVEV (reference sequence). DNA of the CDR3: TGTGCCAGCAGTATATCGTTGGCGGCCTTCAATGAGCAGTTCTTC. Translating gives CASSISLAAFNEQFF.

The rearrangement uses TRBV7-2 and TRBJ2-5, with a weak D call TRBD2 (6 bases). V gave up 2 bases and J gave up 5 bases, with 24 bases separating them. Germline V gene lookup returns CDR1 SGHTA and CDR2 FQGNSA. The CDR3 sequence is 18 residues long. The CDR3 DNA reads TGTGCCAGCAGCTTAATGCCTCGCGGGGCGGGATTATACGAGACCCAGTACTTC. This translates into CASSLMPRGAGLYETQYF.

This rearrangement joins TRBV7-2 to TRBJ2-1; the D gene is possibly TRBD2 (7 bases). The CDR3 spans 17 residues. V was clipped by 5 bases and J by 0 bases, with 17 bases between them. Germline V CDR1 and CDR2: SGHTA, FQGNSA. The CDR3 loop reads CASSGPRGGGSYNEQFF. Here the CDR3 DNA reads TGTGCCAGCAGCGGCCCACGGGGAGGGGGCTCCTACAATGAGCAGTTCTTC.

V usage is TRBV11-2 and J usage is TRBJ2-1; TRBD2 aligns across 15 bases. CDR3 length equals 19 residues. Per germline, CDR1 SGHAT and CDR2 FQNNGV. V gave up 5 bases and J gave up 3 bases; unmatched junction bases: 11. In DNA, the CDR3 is TGTGCCAGCAGCCGCTCGGGACTAGCGGGAGGACCGCTCTACAATGAGCAGTTCTTC. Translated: CASSRSGLAGGPLYNEQFF.

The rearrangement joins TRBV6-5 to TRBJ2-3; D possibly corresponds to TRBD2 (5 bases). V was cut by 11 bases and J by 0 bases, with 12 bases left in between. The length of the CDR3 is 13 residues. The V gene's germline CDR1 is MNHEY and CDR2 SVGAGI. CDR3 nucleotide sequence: TGTGCCTCGGCGGGTCGAAGCACAGATACGCAGTATTTT. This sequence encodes CASAGRSTDTQYF.

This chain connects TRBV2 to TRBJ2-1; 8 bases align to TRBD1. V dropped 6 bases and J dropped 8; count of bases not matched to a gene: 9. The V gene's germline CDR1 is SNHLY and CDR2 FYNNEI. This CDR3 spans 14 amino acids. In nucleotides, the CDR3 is TGTGCCAGCAGCCGGGACAGGACTGTTGATGAGCAGTTCTTC. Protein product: CASSRDRTVDEQFF.

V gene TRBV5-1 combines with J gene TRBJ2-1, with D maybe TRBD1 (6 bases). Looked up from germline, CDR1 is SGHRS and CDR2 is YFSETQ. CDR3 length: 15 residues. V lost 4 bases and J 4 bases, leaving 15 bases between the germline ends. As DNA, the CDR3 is TGCGCCAGCAGCCTGGGAACAGGGCGATACAATGAGCAGTTCTTC. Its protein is CASSLGTGRYNEQFF.

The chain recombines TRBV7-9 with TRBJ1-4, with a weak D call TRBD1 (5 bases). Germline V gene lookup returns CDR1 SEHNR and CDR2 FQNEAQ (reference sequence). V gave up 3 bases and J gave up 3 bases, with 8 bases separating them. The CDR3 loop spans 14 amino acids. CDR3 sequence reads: CASSLGGPNEKLFF. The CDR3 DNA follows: TGTGCCAGCAGCTTGGGGGGTCCTAATGAAAAACTGTTTTTT.

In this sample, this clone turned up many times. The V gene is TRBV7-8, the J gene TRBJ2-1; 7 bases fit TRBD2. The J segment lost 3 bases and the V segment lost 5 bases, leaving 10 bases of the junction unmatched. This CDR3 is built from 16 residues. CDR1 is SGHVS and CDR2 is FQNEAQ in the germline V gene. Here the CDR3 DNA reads TGTGCCAGCAGCGGGGGGGGGACTCCGGTCTACAATGAGCAGTTCTTC. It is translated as CASSGGGTPVYNEQFF.

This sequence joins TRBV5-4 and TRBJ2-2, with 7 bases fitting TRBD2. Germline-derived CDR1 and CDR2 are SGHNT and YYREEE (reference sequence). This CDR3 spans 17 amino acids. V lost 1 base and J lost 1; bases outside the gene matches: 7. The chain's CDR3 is CASSLKASGKNTGELFF. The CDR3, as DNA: TGTGCCAGCAGCTTGAAGGCAAGCGGGAAGAACACCGGGGAGCTGTTTTTT.

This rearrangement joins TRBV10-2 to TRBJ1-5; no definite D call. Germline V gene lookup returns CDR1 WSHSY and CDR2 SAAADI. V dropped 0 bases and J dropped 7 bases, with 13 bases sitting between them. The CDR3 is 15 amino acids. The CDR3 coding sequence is TGCGCCAGCAGTGAGTCATCGGGGTACGGGCAGCCCCAGCATTTT. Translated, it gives CASSESSGYGQPQHF.

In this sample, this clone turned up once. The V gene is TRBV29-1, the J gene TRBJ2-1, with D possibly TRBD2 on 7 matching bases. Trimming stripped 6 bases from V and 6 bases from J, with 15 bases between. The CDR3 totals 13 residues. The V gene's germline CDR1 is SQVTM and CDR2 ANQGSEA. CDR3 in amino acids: CSVRRGGRNEQFF. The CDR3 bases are TGCAGCGTCAGGAGGGGGGGCCGCAATGAGCAGTTCTTC.

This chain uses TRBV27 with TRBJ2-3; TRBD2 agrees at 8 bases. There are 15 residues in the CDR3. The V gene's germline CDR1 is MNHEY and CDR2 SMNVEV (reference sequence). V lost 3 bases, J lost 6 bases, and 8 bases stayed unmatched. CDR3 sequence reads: CASSLSGGAVDTQYF. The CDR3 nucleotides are TGTGCCAGCAGTTTGTCCGGGGGGGCCGTGGATACGCAGTATTTT.

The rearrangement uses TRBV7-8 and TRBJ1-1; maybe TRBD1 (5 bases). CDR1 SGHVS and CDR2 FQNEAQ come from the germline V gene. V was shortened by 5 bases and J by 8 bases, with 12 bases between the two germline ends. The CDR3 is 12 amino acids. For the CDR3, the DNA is TGTGCCAGCAGCCTAGACAGAGCAGAAGCTTTCTTT. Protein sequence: CASSLDRAEAFF.

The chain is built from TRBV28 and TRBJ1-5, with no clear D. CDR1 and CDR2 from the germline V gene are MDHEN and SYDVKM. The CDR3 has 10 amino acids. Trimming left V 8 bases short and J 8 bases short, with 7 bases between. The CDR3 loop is CASGREPQHF. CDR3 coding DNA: TGTGCCAGCGGGAGGGAGCCCCAGCATTTT.

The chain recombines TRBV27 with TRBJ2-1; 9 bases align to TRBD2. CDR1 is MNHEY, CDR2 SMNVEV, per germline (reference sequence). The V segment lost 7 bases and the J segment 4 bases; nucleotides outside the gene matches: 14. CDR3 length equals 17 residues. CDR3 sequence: CASTYRPGLAGYNEQFF. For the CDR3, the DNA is TGTGCCAGCACCTACAGACCGGGTCTAGCGGGGTACAATGAGCAGTTCTTC.